These 9 T cell receptor beta chains were all obtained from the same sample, sequenced in a study of T cell changes during pregnancy in multiple sclerosis. TCRdb's copy holds only in-frame clones and misses some; the assay was immunoSEQ multiplex PCR. Of over 65,000 clones detected, approximately 90% appear once; the ten largest clones hold around 2%. The sample consisted of peripheral blood, taken in the first trimester of pregnancy. These TCRs come from a female donor in good health, enrolled as a control in a pregnancy study.

The chain uses TRBV6-6 and TRBJ2-3; 8 bases are a match to TRBD1. The V and J ends lost 5 bases and 1 base, in that order; junction bases with no gene match: 2. This CDR3 is 14 amino acids long. CDR1 and CDR2 (germline): MNHNY, SVGAGI (reference sequence). The CDR3 bases are TGTGCCAGCAGTCCAGGGGGCGGCACAGATACGCAGTATTTT. It codes for CASSPGGGTDTQYF.

The gene calls are TRBV6-1 and TRBJ1-2; 8 positions agree with TRBD1. Germline V gene data show CDR1 as MNHNS and CDR2 as SASEGT. With V trimmed by 6 bases and J by 5 bases, 11 bases remained unmatched. The CDR3 sequence is 15 residues long. The CDR3 nucleotides are TGTGCCAGCAGAATACCGGACAGGGACGGGTATGGCTACACCTTC. Amino acid sequence: CASRIPDRDGYGYTF.

CDR3 amino acids: CASKTSGANEQFF. The CDR3 DNA sequence: TGTGCCAGCAAAACTAGCGGGGCTAATGAGCAGTTCTTC. V usage is TRBV6-5 and J usage is TRBJ2-1, with 10 bases identical to TRBD2. The junction had 4 bases not matched to a gene; V was cut back by 7 bases and J by 7 bases. Germline V gene lookup returns CDR1 MNHEY and CDR2 SVGAGI. The CDR3 is 13 residues long.

The J gene is TRBJ2-7, the V gene TRBV11-2, with 10 bases fitting TRBD1. The CDR3 has 15 amino acids. Germline lookup yields CDR1 SGHAT and CDR2 FQNNGV. After removal of 3 bases from V and 2 bases from J, the junction contained 4 bases not matched to a gene. CDR3 in amino acids: CASSFAGQGTYEQYF. CDR3 nucleotide sequence: TGTGCCAGCAGCTTTGCGGGACAGGGGACCTACGAGCAGTACTTC.

The chain combines TRBV18 with TRBJ2-7; perhaps TRBD2 as D (5 bases). Germline CDR1 KGHSH, CDR2 LQKENI. CDR3 length: 14 residues. V was cut by 5 bases and J by 3 bases, with 14 bases left in between. The CDR3 protein is CASSYLAGNYEQYF. The CDR3 DNA follows: TGTGCCAGCTCATACCTAGCTGGTAACTACGAGCAGTACTTC.

The chain joins TRBV2 to TRBJ1-2, with D possibly being TRBD1 (6 bases). Germline V gives CDR1 SNHLY, CDR2 FYNNEI. The CDR3 sequence is 11 residues long. Trimming shortened V by 6 bases and J by 7 bases, and 9 bases separated the two germline ends. The CDR3 here is CASSHRAGYTF. The DNA for the CDR3 is TGTGCCAGCAGCCACAGGGCTGGCTACACCTTC.

The chain joins TRBV13 to TRBJ2-1, with D perhaps matching TRBD2 (5 bases). This CDR3 spans 17 amino acids. Trimming cost V 6 bases and J 0 bases, with 18 bases left between them. Germline loops: CDR1 PRHDT, CDR2 FYEKMQ (reference sequence). The CDR3 nucleotides read TGTGCCAGCAGTTCCCCCCCCGAGCGGAGCTCCTACAATGAGCAGTTCTTC. Its protein is CASSSPPERSSYNEQFF.

The chain carries TRBV11-3 and TRBJ2-1, with 9 bases lining up with TRBD2. This CDR3 has 15 residues. V lost 5 bases and J lost 2; bases outside the gene matches: 4. Germline V gene data show CDR1 as SGHNT and CDR2 as YENEEA. The CDR3 loop is CASSPSGAPYNEQFF. Here the CDR3 DNA reads TGTGCCAGCAGCCCTAGCGGGGCCCCCTACAATGAGCAGTTCTTC.

This clone was counted between two and nine times. The V gene is TRBV7-2, the J gene TRBJ2-7; D is unclear. CDR1 is SGHTA and CDR2 is FQGNSA in the germline V gene. Deletions cut 4 bases from V and 2 bases from J, with 12 bases between. The CDR3 is made up of 14 amino acids. The DNA for the CDR3 is TGTGCCAGCAGCTCCACGAGAACGACCTACGAGCAGTACTTC. It specifies CASSSTRTTYEQYF.